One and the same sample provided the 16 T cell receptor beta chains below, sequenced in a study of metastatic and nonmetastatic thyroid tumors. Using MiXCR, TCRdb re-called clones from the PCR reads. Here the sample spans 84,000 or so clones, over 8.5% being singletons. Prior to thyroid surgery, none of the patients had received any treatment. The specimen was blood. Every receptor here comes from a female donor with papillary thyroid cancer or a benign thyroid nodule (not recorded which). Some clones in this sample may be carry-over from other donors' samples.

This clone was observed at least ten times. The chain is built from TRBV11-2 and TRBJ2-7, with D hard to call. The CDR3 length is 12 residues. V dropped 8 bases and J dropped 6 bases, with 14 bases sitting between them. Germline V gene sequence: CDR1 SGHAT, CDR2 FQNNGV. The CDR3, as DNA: TGTGCCAGCCGAAGGGTTAGCCGCGAGCAGTACTTC. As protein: CASRRVSREQYF. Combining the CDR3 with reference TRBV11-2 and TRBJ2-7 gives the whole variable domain EAGVAQSPRYKIIEKRQSVAFWCNPISGHATLYWYQQILGQGPKLLIQFQNNGVVDDSQLPKDRFSAERLKGVDSTLKIQPAKLEDSAVYLCASRRVSREQYFGPGTRLTVT.

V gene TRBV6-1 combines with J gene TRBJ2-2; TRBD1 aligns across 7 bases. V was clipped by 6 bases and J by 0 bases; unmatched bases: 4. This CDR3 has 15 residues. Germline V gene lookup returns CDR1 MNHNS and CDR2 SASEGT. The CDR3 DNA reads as TGTGCCAGCAGGATGGGACAGACGAACACCGGGGAGCTGTTTTTT. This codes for CASRMGQTNTGELFF.

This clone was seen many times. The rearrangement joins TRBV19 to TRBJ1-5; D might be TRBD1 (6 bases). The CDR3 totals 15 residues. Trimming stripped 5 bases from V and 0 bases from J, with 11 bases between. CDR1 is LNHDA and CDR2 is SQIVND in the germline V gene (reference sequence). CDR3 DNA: TGTGCCAGTAGTCCCGACAGGAGTAGCAATCAGCCCCAGCATTTT. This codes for CASSPDRSSNQPQHF.

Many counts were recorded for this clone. CDR3: CASSTSSTAPNTGELFF. CDR3 DNA: TGTGCCAGCAGCACCTCCTCGACAGCCCCGAACACCGGGGAGCTGTTTTTT. The chain employs TRBV28 and TRBJ2-2; possibly TRBD1 for D (5 bases). Germline assignment: CDR1 MDHEN and CDR2 SYDVKM. V lost 6 bases and J 0 bases, leaving 17 bases between the germline ends. The CDR3 loop spans 17 amino acids.

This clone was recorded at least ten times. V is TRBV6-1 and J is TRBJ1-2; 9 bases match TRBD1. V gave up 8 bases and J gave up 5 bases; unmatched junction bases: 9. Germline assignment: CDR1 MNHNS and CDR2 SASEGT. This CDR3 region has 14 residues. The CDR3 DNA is TGTGCCAGCCAAAACCGACAGGGGGTGTATGGCTACACCTTC. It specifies CASQNRQGVYGYTF.

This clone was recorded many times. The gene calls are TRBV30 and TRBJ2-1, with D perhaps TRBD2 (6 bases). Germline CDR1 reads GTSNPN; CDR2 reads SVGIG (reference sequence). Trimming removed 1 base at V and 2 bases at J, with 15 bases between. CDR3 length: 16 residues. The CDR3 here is CAWSGSLAPPYNEQFF. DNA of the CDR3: TGTGCCTGGAGTGGTAGTCTAGCGCCCCCCTACAATGAGCAGTTCTTC.

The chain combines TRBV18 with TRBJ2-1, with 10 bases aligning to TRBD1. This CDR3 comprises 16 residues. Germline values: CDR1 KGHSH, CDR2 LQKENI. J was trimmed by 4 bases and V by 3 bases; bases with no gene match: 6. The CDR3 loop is CASSPRDRGTYNEQFF. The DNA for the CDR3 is TGTGCCAGCTCACCGCGGGACAGGGGAACATACAATGAGCAGTTCTTC. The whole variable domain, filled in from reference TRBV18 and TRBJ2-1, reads NAGVMQNPRHLVRRRGQEARLRCSPMKGHSHVYWYRQLPEEGLKFMVYLQKENIIDESGMPKERFSAEFPKEGPSILRIQQVVRGDSAAYFCASSPRDRGTYNEQFFGPGTRLTVL.

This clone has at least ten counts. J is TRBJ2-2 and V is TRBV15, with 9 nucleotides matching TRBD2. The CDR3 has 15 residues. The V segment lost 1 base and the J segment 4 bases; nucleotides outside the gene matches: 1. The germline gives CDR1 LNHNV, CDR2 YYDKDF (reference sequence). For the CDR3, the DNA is TGTGCCACCAGCAGAGTTAGCGGGGGCACCGGGGAGCTGTTTTTT. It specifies CATSRVSGGTGELFF. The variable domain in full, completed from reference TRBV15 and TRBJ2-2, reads DAMVIQNPRYQVTQFGKPVTLSCSQTLNHNVMYWYQQKSSQAPKLLFHYYDKDFNNEADTPDNFQSRRPNTSFCFLDIRSPGLGDTAMYLCATSRVSGGTGELFFGEGSRLTVL.

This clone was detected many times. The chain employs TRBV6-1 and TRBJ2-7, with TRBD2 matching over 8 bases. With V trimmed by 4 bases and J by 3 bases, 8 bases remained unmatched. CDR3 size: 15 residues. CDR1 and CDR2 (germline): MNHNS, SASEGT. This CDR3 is CASSVLAGDIYEQYF. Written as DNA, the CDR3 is TGTGCCAGCAGTGTCCTAGCGGGTGATATCTACGAGCAGTACTTC.

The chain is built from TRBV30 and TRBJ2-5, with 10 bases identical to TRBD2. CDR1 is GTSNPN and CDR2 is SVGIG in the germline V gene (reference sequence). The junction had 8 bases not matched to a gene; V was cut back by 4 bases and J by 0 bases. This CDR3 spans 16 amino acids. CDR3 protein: CAWKSGGVPYQETQYF. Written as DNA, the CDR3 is TGTGCCTGGAAAAGCGGGGGGGTACCGTACCAAGAGACCCAGTACTTC.

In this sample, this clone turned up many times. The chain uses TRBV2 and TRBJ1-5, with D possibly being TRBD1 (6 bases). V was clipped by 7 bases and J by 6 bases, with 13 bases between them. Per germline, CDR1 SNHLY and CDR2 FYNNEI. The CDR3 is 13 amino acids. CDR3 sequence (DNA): TGTGCCAGCATGGAGGGACACAGTCAGCCCCAGCATTTT. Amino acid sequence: CASMEGHSQPQHF.

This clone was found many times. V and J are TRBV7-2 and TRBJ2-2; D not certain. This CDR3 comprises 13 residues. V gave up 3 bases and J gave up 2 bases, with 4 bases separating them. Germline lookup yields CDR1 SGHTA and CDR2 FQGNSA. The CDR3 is CASSFSNTGELFF. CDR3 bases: TGTGCCAGCAGCTTCTCCAACACCGGGGAGCTGTTTTTT.

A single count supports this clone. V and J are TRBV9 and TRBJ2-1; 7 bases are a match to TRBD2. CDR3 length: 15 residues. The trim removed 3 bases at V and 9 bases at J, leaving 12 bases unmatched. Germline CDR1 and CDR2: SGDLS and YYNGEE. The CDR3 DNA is TGTGCCAGCAGCGAGGGAACTAGCGCCTTTCGTGAGCAGTTCTTC. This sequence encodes CASSEGTSAFREQFF.

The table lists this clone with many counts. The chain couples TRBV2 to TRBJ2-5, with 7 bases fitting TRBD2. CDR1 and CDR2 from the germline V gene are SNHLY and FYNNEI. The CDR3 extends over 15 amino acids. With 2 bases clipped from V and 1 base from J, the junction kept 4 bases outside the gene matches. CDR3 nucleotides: TGTGCCAGCAGTGAAAGTGGGACTACCCAAGAGACCCAGTACTTC. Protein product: CASSESGTTQETQYF.

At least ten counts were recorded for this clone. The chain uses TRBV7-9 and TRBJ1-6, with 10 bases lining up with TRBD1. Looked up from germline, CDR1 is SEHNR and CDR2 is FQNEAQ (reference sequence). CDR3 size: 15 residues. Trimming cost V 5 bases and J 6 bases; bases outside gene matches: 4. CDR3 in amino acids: CASSKGTGANSPLHF. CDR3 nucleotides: TGTGCCAGCAGCAAAGGGACAGGGGCTAATTCACCCCTCCACTTT.

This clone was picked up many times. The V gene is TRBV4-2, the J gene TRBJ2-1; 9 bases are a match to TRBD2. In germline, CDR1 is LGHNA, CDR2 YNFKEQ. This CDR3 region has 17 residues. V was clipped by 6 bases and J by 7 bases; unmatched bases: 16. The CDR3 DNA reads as TGTGCCAGCAGTCTGGTGATGCGGGGGGGCACGGGTAATGAGCAGTTCTTC. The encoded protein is CASSLVMRGGTGNEQFF.